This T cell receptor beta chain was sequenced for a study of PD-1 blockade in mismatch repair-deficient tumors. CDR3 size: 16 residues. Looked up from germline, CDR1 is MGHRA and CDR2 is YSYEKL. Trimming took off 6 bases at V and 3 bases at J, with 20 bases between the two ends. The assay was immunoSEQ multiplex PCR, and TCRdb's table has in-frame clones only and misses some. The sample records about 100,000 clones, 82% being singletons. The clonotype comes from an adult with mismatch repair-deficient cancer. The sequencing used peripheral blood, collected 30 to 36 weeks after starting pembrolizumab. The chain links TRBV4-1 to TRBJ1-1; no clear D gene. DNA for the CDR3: TGCGCCAGCAGGGCGTCAGGAGGGTTGGAGGACACTGAAGCTTTCTTT. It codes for CASRASGGLEDTEAFF.